This passage covers 18 T cell receptor beta chains from one sample sequenced in a study of T-cell memory formation after mild COVID-19. TCRdb reprocessed the 5' RACE reads via MiXCR and lists one record per CDR3 protein. The sample yields under 60,000 distinct CDR3 sequences, 9.3% seen once. The sequencing sample was made of PBMCs or a T cell subset sorted from them (not recorded which). The receptors derive from an adult woman who had mild COVID-19 (a few samples of this study predate the infection). Cell type and time point are not known.

This clonotype was detected ten times or more. This chain links TRBV7-2 with TRBJ1-2; D gene uncertain. This CDR3 region has 13 residues. V shed 6 bases and J shed 1 base, with 9 bases lying between them. Germline loops: CDR1 SGHTA, CDR2 FQGNSA. For the CDR3, the DNA is TGTGCCAGCAGTGTCGAGGGTAACTATGGCTACACCTTC. It specifies CASSVEGNYGYTF.

The J gene is TRBJ2-7, the V gene TRBV20-1; 7 positions agree with TRBD2. The germline V gene encodes CDR1 DFQATT and CDR2 SNEGSKA (reference sequence). V was clipped by 3 bases and J by 0 bases; unmatched bases: 11. The length of the CDR3 is 16 residues. The DNA of the CDR3 is TGCAGTGCTAGGGGACCCCTAGCGGCCAACTCCTACGAGCAGTACTTC. It codes for CSARGPLAANSYEQYF.

This chain uses TRBV20-1 with TRBJ1-4; no clear D. The CDR3 is made up of 13 amino acids. Trimming removed 8 bases at V and 5 bases at J, with 15 bases between. From germline, CDR1 is DFQATT and CDR2 SNEGSKA (reference sequence). CDR3 DNA: TGCAGTCTCAAGCAAGGGTTGAATGAAAAACTGTTTTTT. The encoded protein is CSLKQGLNEKLFF.

This chain connects TRBV20-1 to TRBJ1-6, with D unresolved. The CDR3 totals 14 residues. The ends were cut back, 0 bases at V and 7 bases at J, with 10 bases in the middle. Germline CDR1 DFQATT, CDR2 SNEGSKA (reference sequence). This CDR3 is CSAREIGGNSPLHF. CDR3 in DNA: TGCAGTGCTAGAGAAATCGGAGGGAATTCACCCCTCCACTTT.

The chain has TRBV12-3 or TRBV12-4 and TRBJ1-3; D may be TRBD1 (5 bases). The CDR3 covers 15 residues. Deletions cut 5 bases from V and 4 bases from J, with 15 bases between. The CDR3 nucleotides are TGTGCCAGCAGTGGGGGATTAGGGTTGGGAAACACCATATATTTT. The encoded protein is CASSGGLGLGNTIYF.

In this sample, this clonotype turned up many times. V and J are TRBV6-5 and TRBJ1-2; D remains ambiguous. The CDR3 loop spans 14 amino acids. Trimming stripped 2 bases from V and 2 bases from J, with 9 bases between. Per the germline V gene, CDR1 is MNHEY and CDR2 is SVGAGI. The CDR3 region has the DNA TGTGCCAGCAGTTACGTCGGGGAAAACTATGGCTACACCTTC. This gives the protein CASSYVGENYGYTF.

This chain connects TRBV5-3 to TRBJ2-5, with D possibly being TRBD1 (5 bases). TRBV5-3 is flagged as an ORF with uncertain function. This CDR3 region has 20 residues. Trimming left V 3 bases short and J 3 bases short, with 30 bases between. CDR3 nucleotides: TGTGCCAGAAGCTCCCTGACCGGACAAGGGAATATGCGACGTGAAGAGACCCAGTACTTC. It encodes CARSSLTGQGNMRREETQYF.

This clonotype was picked up a small number of times. This chain links TRBV2 with TRBJ2-1; no definite D call. Trimming took 4 bases from V and 5 from J, leaving 3 bases between them. Germline loops: CDR1 SNHLY, CDR2 FYNNEI. The CDR3 contains 11 residues. The DNA of the CDR3 is TGTGCCAGCAGTGCCGACAATGAGCAGTTCTTC. It encodes CASSADNEQFF.

The V call is TRBV11-3, the J call TRBJ2-5; possibly TRBD2 for D (5 bases). V was pared by 0 bases and J by 3 bases, with 11 bases between. CDR3 length: 15 residues. CDR1 SGHNT and CDR2 YENEEA come from the germline V gene. CDR3 loop: CASSLDVHGEETQYF. The CDR3 region has the DNA TGTGCCAGCAGCTTAGATGTACACGGGGAAGAGACCCAGTACTTC.

This clonotype turned up a few times. The rearrangement links TRBV7-9 to TRBJ2-5, with 8 bases lining up with TRBD2. From germline, CDR1 is SEHNR and CDR2 FQNEAQ (reference sequence). V dropped 8 bases and J dropped 5; count of bases not matched to a gene: 7. This CDR3 comprises 13 residues. The CDR3 bases are TGTGCCAGCGTAACGGGAGGGGGTGAGACCCAGTACTTC. This codes for CASVTGGGETQYF. The complete variable domain, with remaining parts taken from reference TRBV7-9 and TRBJ2-5, reads DTGVSQNPRHKITKRGQNVTFRCDPISEHNRLYWYRQTLGQGPEFLTYFQNEAQLEKSRLLSDRFSAERPKGSFSTLEIQRTEQGDSAMYLCASVTGGGETQYFGPGTRLLVL.

The rearrangement links TRBV4-1 to TRBJ1-3; weak D call: TRBD1 (6 bases). This CDR3 is built from 15 residues. CDR1 is MGHRA, CDR2 YSYEKL, per germline. V was pared by 0 bases and J by 4 bases, with 10 bases between. The chain's CDR3 is CASSQEWGHGNTIYF. The CDR3 DNA reads TGCGCCAGCAGCCAAGAATGGGGGCACGGAAACACCATATATTTT.

This clonotype was observed a handful of times. The gene calls are TRBV7-2 and TRBJ1-2; 9 bases map to TRBD1. The germline CDR1 and CDR2 sequences are SGHTA and FQGNSA. V dropped 1 base and J dropped 7; count of bases not matched to a gene: 7. CDR3 length: 15 residues. CDR3 nucleotides: TGTGCCAGCAGCTTAGAAGGACAGGGGATGGGTGGCTACACCTTC. The encoded protein is CASSLEGQGMGGYTF.

V gene TRBV5-5 combines with J gene TRBJ2-1; weak D call: TRBD1 (6 bases). Per germline, CDR1 SGHKS and CDR2 YYEKEE (reference sequence). Trimming cost V 3 bases and J 6 bases, with 16 bases left between them. The CDR3 consists of 15 residues. The CDR3, as DNA: TGTGCCAGCAGCTCAGGGGTTTTACTCTCCAATGAGCAGTTCTTC. This sequence encodes CASSSGVLLSNEQFF.

The gene calls are TRBV7-7 and TRBJ2-3, with 11 bases aligning to TRBD2. The CDR3 has 16 amino acids. J was trimmed by 1 base and V by 4 bases; bases with no gene match: 4. Germline V lookup: CDR1 SSHAT, CDR2 FNYEAQ (reference sequence). Here the CDR3 DNA reads TGTGCCAGCAGCTCTAGCGGGGGGCCGGGCACAGATACGCAGTATTTT. Its protein is CASSSSGGPGTDTQYF.

This clonotype was observed a few times. The rearrangement links TRBV30 to TRBJ1-1; D may be TRBD1 (5 bases). Germline CDR1 reads GTSNPN; CDR2 reads SVGIG (reference sequence). V lost 0 bases and J lost 6, with 8 bases in between. The CDR3 length is 12 residues. The CDR3 sequence is CAWSVQGAEAFF. In DNA, the CDR3 is TGTGCCTGGAGTGTACAAGGGGCTGAAGCTTTCTTT.

This clonotype came up a few times. The chain is built from TRBV29-1 and TRBJ2-1; 10 nucleotides align to TRBD2. This CDR3 contains 15 residues. Germline CDR1 reads SQVTM; CDR2 reads ANQGSEA. Trimming removed 7 bases from V and 4 bases from J; junction bases left unmatched: 10. CDR3 DNA sequence: TGCAGCGGTCGGACCGGGACTAGCGTTTACAATGAGCAGTTCTTC. Translating gives CSGRTGTSVYNEQFF.

The genes are TRBV15 and TRBJ2-7; 15 nucleotides line up with TRBD2. J gave up 2 bases and V 5 bases, and 13 bases lay outside the gene matches. Germline V CDR1 and CDR2: LNHNV, YYDKDF (reference sequence). The CDR3 spans 19 residues. DNA for the CDR3: TGTGCCACCAGCTCGTCTCTGGGACTAGCGGGAGGCATCGCCTACGAGCAGTACTTC. The encoded protein is CATSSSLGLAGGIAYEQYF.

The chain joins TRBV7-6 to TRBJ2-2; D is undetermined. This CDR3 comprises 13 residues. V shed 3 bases and J shed 0 bases, with 2 bases lying between them. The germline V gene has CDR1 SGHVS and CDR2 FNYEAQ. The CDR3 DNA follows: TGTGCCAGCAGCTTCACGAACACCGGGGAGCTGTTTTTT. Protein product: CASSFTNTGELFF.